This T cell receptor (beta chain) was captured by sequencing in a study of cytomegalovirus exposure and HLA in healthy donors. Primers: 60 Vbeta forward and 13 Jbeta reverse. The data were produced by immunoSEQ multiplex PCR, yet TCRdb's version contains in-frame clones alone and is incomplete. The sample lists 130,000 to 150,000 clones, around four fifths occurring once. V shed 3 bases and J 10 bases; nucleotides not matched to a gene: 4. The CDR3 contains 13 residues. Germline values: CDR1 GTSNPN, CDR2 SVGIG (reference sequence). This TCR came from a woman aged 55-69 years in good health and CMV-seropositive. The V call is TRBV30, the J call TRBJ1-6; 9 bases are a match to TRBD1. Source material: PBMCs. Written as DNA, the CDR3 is TGTGCCTGGAGGGACAGGGGAGAGTCACCCCTCCACTTT. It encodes CAWRDRGESPLHF.